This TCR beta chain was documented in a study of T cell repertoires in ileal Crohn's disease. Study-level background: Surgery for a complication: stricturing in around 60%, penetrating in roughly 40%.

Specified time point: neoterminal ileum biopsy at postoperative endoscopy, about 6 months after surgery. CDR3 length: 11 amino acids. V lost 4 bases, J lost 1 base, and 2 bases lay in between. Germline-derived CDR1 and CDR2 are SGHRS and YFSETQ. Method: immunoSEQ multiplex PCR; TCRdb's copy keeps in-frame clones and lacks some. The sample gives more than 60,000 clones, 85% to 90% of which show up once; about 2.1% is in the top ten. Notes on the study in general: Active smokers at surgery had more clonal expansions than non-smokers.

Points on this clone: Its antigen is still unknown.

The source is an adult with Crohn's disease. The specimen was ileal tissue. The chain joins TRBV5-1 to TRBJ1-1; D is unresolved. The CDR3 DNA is TGCGCCAGCAGCCAGAACACTGAAGCTTTCTTT. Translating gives CASSQNTEAFF.